This TCR beta chain was identified during a study of metastatic and nonmetastatic thyroid tumors. TCRdb re-called the PCR reads through MiXCR. The data show around 26,000 clones, approximately 3.7% seen once. This clone is medium-sized (0.01 to 0.1%) by share. No treatment of any kind had been given to any patient before thyroid surgery. The CDR3 is 13 residues long. Per germline, CDR1 MRHNA and CDR2 SNTAGT. Germline trimming cut 4 bases from V and 7 bases from J; bases unmatched to any gene: 4. Input material: blood. The sequence came from a male donor with papillary thyroid cancer or a benign thyroid nodule (not recorded which). Some clones in this sample may be carry-over from other donors' samples. The V gene is TRBV6-4, the J gene TRBJ2-1; 7 bases are a match to TRBD2. CDR3 coding DNA: TGTGCCAGCAGTGGGATTAGCGGGAATGAGCAGTTCTTC. Its translation: CASSGISGNEQFF.